These 28 T cell receptor beta chains share one sample of origin, sequenced in a study of technical replicates of blood from a handful of donors. The table came from immunoSEQ multiplex PCR; TCRdb's copy has only in-frame clones and leaves some out. The data contain about 61,000 clones, roughly 97% of them singletons. Sequencing input: T cells isolated from PBMCs. The receptors shown here come from a human donor in good health.

The chain uses TRBV5-1 and TRBJ1-5; 11 bases line up with TRBD1. The junction had 14 bases not matched to a gene; V was cut back by 4 bases and J by 2 bases. Germline V lookup: CDR1 SGHRS, CDR2 YFSETQ. This CDR3 is 19 amino acids long. This CDR3 reads CASSPHRTGGLKGNQPQHF. The CDR3 bases are TGCGCCAGCAGCCCCCACCGGACAGGGGGCCTTAAGGGCAATCAGCCCCAGCATTTT.

The chain is built from TRBV5-4 and TRBJ1-3; D gene uncertain. The germline V gene encodes CDR1 SGHNT and CDR2 YYREEE (reference sequence). CDR3 length equals 15 residues. The V end lost 0 bases, the J end lost 0 bases, and 7 bases lay between the germline ends. CDR3 DNA: TGTGCCAGCAGCTTGGCCCCCCGCTCTGGAAACACCATATATTTT. Translation gives CASSLAPRSGNTIYF.

V gene TRBV29-1 combines with J gene TRBJ2-3; no clear D gene. The CDR3 loop spans 14 amino acids. Trimming stripped 4 bases from V and 4 bases from J, with 15 bases between. Germline CDR1 SQVTM, CDR2 ANQGSEA. CDR3 sequence: CSVASPQRADTQYF. DNA of the CDR3: TGCAGCGTTGCTTCCCCCCAGCGCGCAGATACGCAGTATTTT.

The chain uses TRBV7-3 and TRBJ1-1; D uncertain. Germline assignment: CDR1 SGHTA and CDR2 FQGTGA. The CDR3 length is 13 residues. V lost 4 bases, J lost 1 base, and 7 bases lay in between. In DNA, the CDR3 is TGTGCCAGCAGCTCAGACAAGAACACTGAAGCTTTCTTT. Its protein is CASSSDKNTEAFF.

In nucleotides, the CDR3 is TGTGCCAGCAGCCTCCACCAGCAGCTTACACGGGAGCCGACTGGCTACACCTTC. It yields the protein CASSLHQQLTREPTGYTF. J is TRBJ1-2 and V is TRBV7-9, with D uncertain. CDR3 length: 18 residues. CDR1 is SEHNR, CDR2 FQNEAQ, per germline (reference sequence). Trimming took 5 bases from V and 7 from J, leaving 29 bases between them.

V is TRBV6-1 and J is TRBJ1-1; D is undetermined. Germline V lookup: CDR1 MNHNS, CDR2 SASEGT. V shed 3 bases and J shed 4 bases, with 12 bases lying between them. The CDR3 contains 14 residues. This CDR3 is CASSDYGLSTEAFF. The CDR3 DNA reads as TGTGCCAGCAGTGATTACGGGTTAAGCACTGAAGCTTTCTTT.

CDR3 protein: CASSLGQGLPESQHF. CDR3 bases: TGTGCCAGCAGCTTGGGACAGGGCCTACCGGAGTCCCAGCATTTT. The gene calls are TRBV5-8 and TRBJ1-5; 7 positions match TRBD1. The CDR3 is 15 residues long. Germline loops: CDR1 SGHTS, CDR2 YDEGEE. V shed 0 bases and J 11 bases; nucleotides not matched to a gene: 11.

The chain recombines TRBV18 with TRBJ1-2, with D maybe TRBD1 (5 bases). Trimming pared 2 bases from V and 7 bases from J, leaving 11 bases between. This CDR3 has 13 residues. The V gene's germline CDR1 is KGHSH and CDR2 LQKENI. Here the CDR3 reads CASSPGTGGGYTF. CDR3 bases: TGTGCCAGCTCACCAGGGACTGGGGGTGGCTACACCTTC.

The chain couples TRBV4-2 to TRBJ2-5; 11 positions agree with TRBD2. V lost 4 bases to trimming and J lost 4 bases; unmatched junction nucleotides: 23. The CDR3 spans 21 residues. CDR1 is LGHNA and CDR2 is YNFKEQ in the germline V gene. DNA of the CDR3: TGTGCCAGCAGCCCCCGTGGTAGCGGGGGGGGCAGTCTTGGAGGAGGAGAGACCCAGTACTTC. Translating it yields CASSPRGSGGGSLGGGETQYF.

The rearrangement joins TRBV7-9 to TRBJ1-4; TRBD1 aligns across 8 bases. Germline assignment: CDR1 SEHNR and CDR2 FQNEAQ (reference sequence). The CDR3 has 18 residues. J gave up 4 bases and V 1 base, and 11 bases lay outside the gene matches. The CDR3: CASSLVWDRPGINEKLFF. The DNA of the CDR3 is TGTGCCAGCAGCTTAGTCTGGGACAGGCCCGGAATTAATGAAAAACTGTTTTTT. Supplemented by reference TRBV7-9 and TRBJ1-4, the full variable domain reads DTGVSQNPRHKITKRGQNVTFRCDPISEHNRLYWYRQTLGQGPEFLTYFQNEAQLEKSRLLSDRFSAERPKGSFSTLEIQRTEQGDSAMYLCASSLVWDRPGINEKLFFGSGTQLSVL.

The sample holds one count of this clone. The chain recombines TRBV27 with TRBJ1-2; D not resolved. The V end lost 3 bases, the J end lost 5 bases, and 25 bases lay between the germline ends. The CDR3 is made up of 18 amino acids. Germline CDR1 MNHEY, CDR2 SMNVEV (reference sequence). Here the CDR3 reads CASSFALGITGKGYGYTF. CDR3 in DNA: TGTGCCAGCAGTTTTGCTTTGGGTATCACGGGGAAAGGATATGGCTACACCTTC.

The chain carries TRBV5-1 and TRBJ2-7, with 9 bases that match TRBD1. J gave up 6 bases and V 4 bases, and 11 bases lay outside the gene matches. From germline, CDR1 is SGHRS and CDR2 YFSETQ. This CDR3 has 15 residues. The DNA of the CDR3 is TGCGCCAGCAGCCCGGGACAGGGATTTCGCGTCGAGCAGTACTTC. Its protein is CASSPGQGFRVEQYF.

The J gene is TRBJ1-5, the V gene TRBV2, with D perhaps matching TRBD1 (5 bases). Trimming stripped 3 bases from V and 5 bases from J, with 14 bases between. CDR1 and CDR2 from the germline V gene are SNHLY and FYNNEI. The CDR3 runs 15 residues. The CDR3 loop reads CASSELRGNHQPQHF. The DNA of the CDR3 is TGTGCCAGCAGTGAGTTAAGGGGTAACCATCAGCCCCAGCATTTT.

V is TRBV5-6 and J is TRBJ1-2, with a weak D call TRBD1 (5 bases). CDR3 size: 15 residues. From germline, CDR1 is SGHDT and CDR2 YYEEEE. Deletions cut 2 bases from V and 3 bases from J, with 14 bases between. CDR3 nucleotide sequence: TGTGCCAGCAGCTTATCGGGACTCTCTCACTATGGCTACACCTTC. Protein: CASSLSGLSHYGYTF.

This clone was seen once. Its ends do not fully match the called genes, so a read error is possible. V and J are TRBV6-1 and TRBJ1-4; TRBD1 is a possible D gene (6 bases). The CDR3 is made up of 17 amino acids. Germline CDR1 reads MNHNS; CDR2 reads SASEGT. The CDR3 spells CASSEDAGALPNEKLFF. The CDR3 DNA is TGTGCCAGCAGTGAAGATGCAGGGGCCCTTCCTAACGAAAAACTGTTTTTT.

The CDR3 coding sequence is TGTGCCAGCAGCCAATACTTGCGGGGGCTTTCCTACGAGCAGTACTTC. Encoded protein: CASSQYLRGLSYEQYF. The V gene is TRBV11-1, the J gene TRBJ2-7; possible D gene TRBD2, 7 bases. Germline V gene sequence: CDR1 SGHAT, CDR2 FQDESV (reference sequence). The CDR3 consists of 16 residues. The V and J ends lost 5 bases and 1 base respectively, with 18 bases between them.

The V gene is TRBV20-1, the J gene TRBJ2-7; D unclear. Germline V lookup: CDR1 DFQATT, CDR2 SNEGSKA (reference sequence). With 6 bases removed from V and 5 bases from J, the gap between germline ends came to 11 bases. CDR3 size: 11 residues. The CDR3 loop is CSAPYTDEQYF. As DNA, the CDR3 is TGCAGTGCCCCTTACACCGACGAGCAGTACTTC.

The rearrangement links TRBV28 to TRBJ2-7; 15 bases are shared with TRBD2. Germline V gives CDR1 MDHEN, CDR2 SYDVKM. This CDR3 is built from 17 residues. The junction had 11 bases not matched to a gene; V was cut back by 6 bases and J by 5 bases. DNA of the CDR3: TGTGCCAGCAGATTAAGGACTAGCGGGAGGGAGGGGGACGAGCAGTACTTC. Translating it yields CASRLRTSGREGDEQYF. The variable domain in full, with the rest retrieved from reference TRBV28 and TRBJ2-7, is DVKVTQSSRYLVKRTGEKVFLECVQDMDHENMFWYRQDPGLGLRLIYFSYDVKMKEKGDIPEGYSVSREKKERFSLILESASTNQTSMYLCASRLRTSGREGDEQYFGPGTRLTVT.

V usage is TRBV5-6 and J usage is TRBJ1-5, with TRBD1 matching over 7 bases. The CDR3 has 18 amino acids. CDR1 and CDR2 from the germline V gene are SGHDT and YYEEEE. Trimming removed 3 bases from V and 0 bases from J; junction bases left unmatched: 12. The CDR3 DNA sequence: TGTGCCAGCAGCTCCACGTTAGGGGGCGCTTATAGCAATCAGCCCCAGCATTTT. As protein: CASSSTLGGAYSNQPQHF.

The sample holds one count of this clone. The chain is built from TRBV27 and TRBJ1-3, with 9 nucleotides matching TRBD1. The germline V gene encodes CDR1 MNHEY and CDR2 SMNVEV (reference sequence). The CDR3 is 20 residues long. V trimming: 5 bases; J trimming: 2 bases; junction bases outside the gene matches: 19. The CDR3 loop reads CASSLTGQGISRSTGNTIYF. The CDR3 DNA reads TGTGCCAGCAGTCTCACGGGACAGGGTATTTCGAGAAGTACTGGAAACACCATATATTTT.

The rearrangement uses TRBV4-1 and TRBJ1-2, with 8 bases that match TRBD1. The germline V gene encodes CDR1 MGHRA and CDR2 YSYEKL. Trimming took 0 bases from V and 4 from J; bases not matched to a gene: 4. The CDR3 is made up of 15 amino acids. This CDR3 reads CASSQEKQGGYGYTF. The CDR3 DNA sequence: TGCGCCAGCAGCCAAGAAAAACAGGGGGGCTATGGCTACACCTTC.

The chain recombines TRBV18 with TRBJ2-1; D may be TRBD2 (6 bases). Germline V gene lookup returns CDR1 KGHSH and CDR2 LQKENI. This CDR3 is 15 amino acids long. Trimming left V 5 bases short and J 0 bases short, with 11 bases between. The CDR3 is CASSAGLASYNEQFF. DNA for the CDR3: TGTGCCAGCTCAGCGGGACTCGCCTCCTACAATGAGCAGTTCTTC.

V gene TRBV27 combines with J gene TRBJ2-7, with unresolved D. Germline lookup yields CDR1 MNHEY and CDR2 SMNVEV (reference sequence). The length of the CDR3 is 11 residues. V was trimmed by 6 bases and J by 7 bases, leaving 10 bases between them. The CDR3 DNA follows: TGTGCCAGCAGCCTTAGTGGTGAGCAGTACTTC. Translating gives CASSLSGEQYF.

This clone was counted once. The chain employs TRBV29-1 and TRBJ1-4; 10 positions match TRBD1. Germline CDR1 reads SQVTM; CDR2 reads ANQGSEA. The CDR3 length is 15 residues. Trimming removed 8 bases from V and 3 bases from J; junction bases left unmatched: 9. The DNA for the CDR3 is TGCAGCACGGCCGACAGGGGGCTACCTAATGAAAAACTGTTTTTT. This gives the protein CSTADRGLPNEKLFF.

This clone was found once. The CDR3, as DNA: TGTGCCAGCAGCTTACGGGGAGTCGAAGCTTTCTTT. Translation: CASSLRGVEAFF. The V call is TRBV7-9, the J call TRBJ1-1; no clear D. The V gene lost 2 bases and the J gene lost 8 bases, with 9 bases spanning the gap. The germline gives CDR1 SEHNR, CDR2 FQNEAQ (reference sequence). This CDR3 contains 12 residues.

The rearrangement links TRBV27 to TRBJ2-7; 7 nucleotides line up with TRBD1. The ends lost 5 bases at V and 4 bases at J; junction bases unmatched: 11. Germline V gene lookup returns CDR1 MNHEY and CDR2 SMNVEV (reference sequence). This CDR3 contains 15 residues. The CDR3 here is CASSVTGVGGYEQYF. The CDR3 DNA is TGTGCCAGCAGTGTCACAGGGGTAGGTGGGTACGAGCAGTACTTC.

The V call is TRBV27, the J call TRBJ2-5, with D possibly TRBD1 on 6 matching bases. CDR1 MNHEY and CDR2 SMNVEV come from the germline V gene (reference sequence). The V end was cut by 8 bases, the J end by 2 bases, with 15 bases between. This CDR3 is 14 amino acids long. For the CDR3, the DNA is TGTGCCAGCGCAGTTGGCAGGGGTCAAGAGACCCAGTACTTC. Translated: CASAVGRGQETQYF.

The V call is TRBV12-5, the J call TRBJ1-1; TRBD1 is a possible D gene (5 bases). V gave up 10 bases and J gave up 3 bases, with 12 bases separating them. The CDR3 loop spans 12 amino acids. Germline loops: CDR1 LGHNT, CDR2 FRNRAP. The DNA for the CDR3 is TGTGCTACTCGGGGGGAATACACTGAAGCTTTCTTT. Translated, it gives CATRGEYTEAFF.